This is a list of T cell receptor beta chains from one sample in a study of cytomegalovirus exposure and HLA in healthy donors. Clones were sequenced by immunoSEQ multiplex PCR, and TCRdb holds only the in-frame ones, with some missing. The data show some 110,000 clones, roughly 79% seen once. The specimen was PBMCs. Receptors originate from a male donor in good health and CMV-seronegative. Both conserved end residues are part of each CDR3. A D gene is named only where the DNA matches it firmly. Size is stated for part of the rows, as once, few or many counts, or as a class when the clone is expanded.

abundance: .
d_gene: .
j_gene: TRBJ1-1
v_gene: TRBV15
CDR3aa: CATSRDPAGNTEAFF
CDR3nt: TGTGCCACCAGCAGAGATCCGGCAGGGAACACTGAAGCTTTCTTT

abundance: once
d_gene: TRBD1
j_gene: TRBJ1-5
v_gene: TRBV19
CDR3aa: CASRTGQGNQPQHF
CDR3nt: TGTGCCAGTAGGACGGGACAGGGTAATCAGCCCCAGCATTTT

abundance: .
d_gene: .
j_gene: TRBJ1-5
v_gene: TRBV2
CDR3aa: CASSKQGPSNQPQHF
CDR3nt: TGTGCCAGCAGTAAACAGGGACCCAGCAATCAGCCCCAGCATTTT

abundance: .
d_gene: .
j_gene: TRBJ2-5
v_gene: TRBV11-2
CDR3aa: CASSWSSRDQETQYF
CDR3nt: TGTGCCAGCAGCTGGTCATCCAGGGACCAAGAGACCCAGTACTTC

abundance: .
d_gene: .
j_gene: TRBJ2-2
v_gene: TRBV2
CDR3aa: CASSDEVLTNMFF
CDR3nt: TGTGCCAGCAGTGATGAGGTTCTCACGAACATGTTTTTT

abundance: .
d_gene: TRBD2
j_gene: TRBJ2-1
v_gene: TRBV9
CDR3aa: CASSAGVGLNYNEQFF
CDR3nt: TGTGCCAGCAGCGCTGGGGTGGGACTAAACTACAATGAGCAGTTCTTC

abundance: .
d_gene: TRBD2
j_gene: TRBJ2-7
v_gene: TRBV14
CDR3aa: CASSQSGTSGREYF
CDR3nt: TGTGCCAGCAGCCAGTCCGGGACTAGCGGGAGGGAGTACTTC

abundance: .
d_gene: TRBD2
j_gene: TRBJ2-1
v_gene: TRBV6-1
CDR3aa: CASRTLAGGPNEQFF
CDR3nt: TGTGCCAGCAGAACTTTAGCGGGAGGGCCGAATGAGCAGTTCTTC

abundance: once
d_gene: TRBD1
j_gene: TRBJ2-5
v_gene: TRBV19
CDR3aa: CANLRDREETQYF
CDR3nt: TGTGCCAACCTCCGGGACAGGGAAGAGACCCAGTACTTC

abundance: .
d_gene: .
j_gene: TRBJ2-7
v_gene: TRBV11-1
CDR3aa: CASSLLVRVHEQYF
CDR3nt: TGTGCCAGCAGCTTATTGGTTCGGGTCCACGAGCAGTACTTC

abundance: .
d_gene: TRBD2
j_gene: TRBJ2-7
v_gene: TRBV27
CDR3aa: CASSTNRLASYEQYF
CDR3nt: TGTGCCAGCAGTACGAATCGACTAGCCTCCTACGAGCAGTACTTC

abundance: .
d_gene: TRBD1
j_gene: TRBJ1-1
v_gene: TRBV7-9
CDR3aa: CASSSPGQGGPMNTEAFF
CDR3nt: TGTGCCAGCAGCTCCCCCGGACAGGGGGGACCCATGAACACTGAAGCTTTCTTT

abundance: .
d_gene: .
j_gene: TRBJ2-1
v_gene: TRBV25-1
CDR3aa: CASSDGSRRYNEQFF
CDR3nt: TGTGCCAGCAGTGACGGGAGCAGGAGGTACAATGAGCAGTTCTTC

abundance: .
d_gene: TRBD2
j_gene: TRBJ2-1
v_gene: TRBV6-1
CDR3aa: CASSFSGRAYNEQFF
CDR3nt: TGTGCCAGCAGTTTTAGCGGGAGGGCCTACAATGAGCAGTTCTTC

abundance: .
d_gene: TRBD1
j_gene: TRBJ2-7
v_gene: TRBV10-3
CDR3aa: CAISEAGQGVYEQYF
CDR3nt: TGTGCCATCAGTGAGGCGGGACAGGGGGTCTACGAGCAGTACTTC

abundance: .
d_gene: TRBD2
j_gene: TRBJ2-1
v_gene: TRBV9
CDR3aa: CASSVGGTLDNEQFF
CDR3nt: TGTGCCAGCAGCGTCGGGGGGACTCTCGACAATGAGCAGTTCTTC

abundance: .
d_gene: .
j_gene: TRBJ2-5
v_gene: TRBV5-4
CDR3aa: CASSLSHERGETQYF
CDR3nt: TGTGCCAGCAGCTTGTCGCACGAAAGAGGAGAGACCCAGTACTTC

abundance: .
d_gene: .
j_gene: TRBJ2-2
v_gene: TRBV11-3
CDR3aa: CASSYDYSGELFF
CDR3nt: TGTGCCAGCAGCTACGACTACTCCGGGGAGCTGTTTTTT

abundance: .
d_gene: TRBD1
j_gene: TRBJ2-3
v_gene: TRBV2
CDR3aa: CASDLSGQGSDTQYF
CDR3nt: TGTGCCAGCGATTTATCGGGACAGGGATCAGATACGCAGTATTTT

abundance: .
d_gene: TRBD1
j_gene: TRBJ1-5
v_gene: TRBV19
CDR3aa: CASSIWTGRQQPQHF
CDR3nt: TGTGCCAGTAGTATTTGGACAGGGCGCCAACAGCCCCAGCATTTT

abundance: .
d_gene: .
j_gene: TRBJ2-3
v_gene: TRBV19
CDR3aa: CASSTGQTTDTQYF
CDR3nt: TGTGCCAGTAGTACCGGACAGACCACAGATACGCAGTATTTT

abundance: .
d_gene: .
j_gene: TRBJ2-4
v_gene: TRBV7-9
CDR3aa: CASSLVGGKNIQYF
CDR3nt: TGTGCCAGCAGCTTAGTTGGGGGGAAAAACATTCAGTACTTC

abundance: .
d_gene: .
j_gene: TRBJ1-1
v_gene: TRBV30
CDR3aa: CAWSVFRTPRNTEAFF
CDR3nt: TGTGCCTGGAGTGTATTCCGGACACCTCGGAACACTGAAGCTTTCTTT

abundance: .
d_gene: TRBD2
j_gene: TRBJ2-5
v_gene: TRBV4-1
CDR3aa: CASSQAASGSVETQYF
CDR3nt: TGCGCCAGCAGCCAAGCGGCTAGCGGGAGCGTAGAGACCCAGTACTTC

abundance: .
d_gene: .
j_gene: TRBJ1-5
v_gene: TRBV19
CDR3aa: CASSIEGRGAYQPQHF
CDR3nt: TGTGCCAGTAGTATAGAAGGCAGGGGCGCATATCAGCCCCAGCATTTT

abundance: .
d_gene: TRBD1
j_gene: TRBJ1-4
v_gene: TRBV28
CDR3aa: CASSTWTGSNEKLFF
CDR3nt: TGTGCCAGCAGTACCTGGACAGGCAGTAATGAAAAACTGTTTTTT

abundance: .
d_gene: TRBD2
j_gene: TRBJ2-3
v_gene: TRBV5-1
CDR3aa: CASSYLAGGPGDTQYF
CDR3nt: TGCGCCAGCAGCTACCTAGCGGGAGGGCCGGGGGATACGCAGTATTTT

abundance: once
d_gene: .
j_gene: TRBJ2-5
v_gene: TRBV19
CDR3aa: CASSMVPGVDMYQETQYF
CDR3nt: TGTGCCAGTAGTATGGTTCCAGGTGTAGATATGTACCAAGAGACCCAGTACTTC

abundance: .
d_gene: .
j_gene: TRBJ1-4
v_gene: TRBV28
CDR3aa: CASSLGGAGEKLFF
CDR3nt: TGTGCCAGCAGTTTAGGAGGGGCCGGGGAAAAACTGTTTTTT

abundance: .
d_gene: TRBD2
j_gene: TRBJ2-3
v_gene: TRBV7-3
CDR3aa: CASRPGLADTDTQYF
CDR3nt: TGTGCCAGCCGCCCTGGACTAGCGGACACAGATACGCAGTATTTT

abundance: few
d_gene: TRBD1
j_gene: TRBJ1-5
v_gene: TRBV19
CDR3aa: CASSKDRAGEARNQPQHF
CDR3nt: TGTGCCAGTAGTAAGGACAGGGCAGGGGAAGCGAGGAATCAGCCCCAGCATTTT

abundance: .
d_gene: .
j_gene: TRBJ2-7
v_gene: TRBV30
CDR3aa: CAWSGVAGYEQYF
CDR3nt: TGTGCCTGGAGTGGGGTGGCAGGCTACGAGCAGTACTTC

abundance: .
d_gene: TRBD1
j_gene: TRBJ2-3
v_gene: TRBV11-3
CDR3aa: CASSPRQGRADTQYF
CDR3nt: TGTGCCAGCAGCCCGAGACAGGGCCGGGCAGATACGCAGTATTTT

abundance: .
d_gene: .
j_gene: TRBJ2-6
v_gene: TRBV5-6
CDR3aa: CASSPGSGPTGGANVLTF
CDR3nt: TGTGCCAGCAGCCCCGGGAGCGGCCCCACCGGTGGGGCCAACGTCCTGACTTTC

abundance: .
d_gene: .
j_gene: TRBJ1-3
v_gene: TRBV10-3
CDR3aa: CAISRGAASGNTIYF
CDR3nt: TGTGCCATCAGTCGGGGGGCAGCCTCTGGAAACACCATATATTTT

abundance: .
d_gene: .
j_gene: TRBJ2-1
v_gene: TRBV11-2
CDR3aa: CASSFGPPNEQFF
CDR3nt: TGTGCCAGCAGCTTTGGCCCACCCAATGAGCAGTTCTTC

abundance: .
d_gene: TRBD1
j_gene: TRBJ2-5
v_gene: TRBV5-5
CDR3aa: CASSSSGGFGETQYF
CDR3nt: TGTGCCAGCAGCTCCTCAGGGGGCTTCGGGGAGACCCAGTACTTC

abundance: once
d_gene: TRBD2
j_gene: TRBJ2-5
v_gene: TRBV7-6
CDR3aa: CASSPGTSGGRGETQYF
CDR3nt: TGTGCCAGCAGCCCGGGGACTAGCGGGGGGCGCGGAGAGACCCAGTACTTC

abundance: .
d_gene: TRBD1
j_gene: TRBJ2-7
v_gene: TRBV28
CDR3aa: CASSYSGTGELEQYF
CDR3nt: TGTGCCAGCAGTTACTCCGGGACAGGGGAGCTCGAGCAGTACTTC

abundance: .
d_gene: TRBD2
j_gene: TRBJ2-3
v_gene: TRBV6-4
CDR3aa: CASSDGLASDTQYF
CDR3nt: TGTGCCAGCAGTGATGGACTAGCCTCAGATACGCAGTATTTT

abundance: .
d_gene: TRBD2
j_gene: TRBJ2-4
v_gene: TRBV19
CDR3aa: CASSPLSAGGQNIQYF
CDR3nt: TGTGCCAGTAGTCCCCTCTCAGCGGGAGGTCAAAACATTCAGTACTTC

abundance: once
d_gene: .
j_gene: TRBJ1-2
v_gene: TRBV15
CDR3aa: CATSRGQTGYGYTF
CDR3nt: TGTGCCACCAGCAGAGGCCAGACAGGCTATGGCTACACCTTC

abundance: .
d_gene: .
j_gene: TRBJ2-7
v_gene: TRBV6-1
CDR3aa: CASRLGGGGEQYF
CDR3nt: TGTGCCAGCAGGCTTGGGGGGGGCGGCGAGCAGTACTTC

abundance: .
d_gene: .
j_gene: TRBJ2-1
v_gene: TRBV11-2
CDR3aa: CASSRPSGEQLFF
CDR3nt: TGTGCCAGCAGCCGCCCCTCCGGGGAGCAATTGTTCTTC

abundance: .
d_gene: TRBD1
j_gene: TRBJ2-3
v_gene: TRBV4-3
CDR3aa: CASSHTLTGTGASGTQYF
CDR3nt: TGCGCCAGCAGCCACACCTTGACCGGGACAGGGGCCTCCGGTACGCAGTATTTT

abundance: .
d_gene: .
j_gene: TRBJ2-5
v_gene: TRBV11-2
CDR3aa: CASSLIREETQYF
CDR3nt: TGTGCCAGCAGCTTGATCCGGGAGGAGACCCAGTACTTC

abundance: few
d_gene: .
j_gene: TRBJ2-7
v_gene: TRBV4-1
CDR3aa: CASSQEYRDYEQYF
CDR3nt: TGCGCCAGCAGCCAAGAGTACAGGGACTACGAGCAGTACTTC

abundance: .
d_gene: TRBD1
j_gene: TRBJ2-3
v_gene: TRBV7-3
CDR3aa: CASSFRDRSTDTQYF
CDR3nt: TGTGCCAGCAGCTTCCGGGACAGGTCCACAGATACGCAGTATTTT

abundance: .
d_gene: .
j_gene: TRBJ2-6
v_gene: TRBV18
CDR3aa: CASSPGTPGANVLTF
CDR3nt: TGTGCCAGCTCACCGGGGACACCTGGGGCCAACGTCCTGACTTTC

abundance: .
d_gene: .
j_gene: TRBJ1-4
v_gene: TRBV19
CDR3aa: CASSMQGGGNEKLFF
CDR3nt: TGTGCCAGTAGTATGCAGGGAGGCGGGAATGAAAAACTGTTTTTT

abundance: .
d_gene: .
j_gene: TRBJ2-7
v_gene: TRBV28
CDR3aa: CASSEIRDSLGQYF
CDR3nt: TGTGCCAGCAGTGAGATCCGGGACTCCCTAGGGCAGTACTTC

abundance: once
d_gene: .
j_gene: TRBJ2-7
v_gene: TRBV7-9
CDR3aa: CASSLRQGGEQYF
CDR3nt: TGTGCCAGCAGCTTGAGACAGGGAGGCGAGCAGTACTTC

abundance: .
d_gene: TRBD2
j_gene: TRBJ2-1
v_gene: TRBV7-9
CDR3aa: CASSSPGTRSNEQFF
CDR3nt: TGTGCCAGCAGTTCCCCCGGGACTAGAAGCAATGAGCAGTTCTTC

abundance: .
d_gene: .
j_gene: TRBJ2-7
v_gene: TRBV7-2
CDR3aa: CASSSDREASYEQYF
CDR3nt: TGTGCCAGCAGTTCAGACAGGGAGGCTTCCTACGAGCAGTACTTC

abundance: few
d_gene: TRBD2
j_gene: TRBJ2-7
v_gene: TRBV6-4
CDR3aa: CASSERSSGSYEQYF
CDR3nt: TGTGCCAGCAGTGAAAGAAGTAGCGGGAGCTACGAGCAGTACTTC

abundance: .
d_gene: .
j_gene: TRBJ2-5
v_gene: TRBV7-9
CDR3aa: CASSLVLQDQETQYF
CDR3nt: TGTGCCAGCAGCTTAGTTCTACAGGACCAAGAGACCCAGTACTTC